Each of the 22 T cell receptor beta chains below was sequenced from the same sample in a study of T-cell memory formation after mild COVID-19. Via MiXCR, TCRdb re-called the 5' RACE reads, giving one row per CDR3 protein. The table shows about 620,000 distinct CDR3 sequences, with roughly 18% occurring only once. Sequenced input: PBMCs or a T cell subset sorted from them (not recorded which). These receptors originate from an adult woman who had mild COVID-19 (a few samples of this study predate the infection). Cell type and time point are not known.

This clonotype was detected once. The genes are TRBV20-1 and TRBJ1-5; D not resolved. The V and J ends lost 4 bases and 2 bases respectively, with 6 bases between them. This CDR3 contains 12 residues. Germline assignment: CDR1 DFQATT and CDR2 SNEGSKA (reference sequence). The CDR3 spells CSAKMGNQPQHF. CDR3 DNA: TGCAGTGCTAAAATGGGCAATCAGCCCCAGCATTTT.

The chain uses TRBV5-1 and TRBJ2-7; D call uncertain. V was pared by 0 bases and J by 2 bases, with 9 bases between. The CDR3 loop spans 14 amino acids. CDR1 and CDR2 (germline): SGHRS, YFSETQ. CDR3 in amino acids: CASSLGVDTYEQYF. The CDR3 region has the DNA TGCGCCAGCAGCTTGGGTGTCGACACCTACGAGCAGTACTTC.

The chain has TRBV30 and TRBJ1-1, with 9 nucleotides matching TRBD1. The ends lost 4 bases at V and 9 bases at J; junction bases unmatched: 3. Germline CDR1 is GTSNPN and CDR2 is SVGIG (reference sequence). The CDR3 length is 11 residues. The CDR3 loop reads CAWTGTGKAFF. CDR3 bases: TGTGCCTGGACCGGGACAGGGAAAGCTTTCTTT.

The gene calls are TRBV7-9 and TRBJ1-2; no clear D. This CDR3 region has 14 residues. Germline V gene data show CDR1 as SEHNR and CDR2 as FQNEAQ (reference sequence). Deletions cut 0 bases from V and 5 bases from J, with 10 bases between. The DNA of the CDR3 is TGTGCCAGCAGCTTAGCGAACGTACTTTATGGCTACACCTTC. This codes for CASSLANVLYGYTF.

V and J are TRBV20-1 and TRBJ2-1; tentatively, D is TRBD2 (6 bases). The V end lost 2 bases, the J end lost 4 bases, and 12 bases lay between the germline ends. Germline V gene data show CDR1 as DFQATT and CDR2 as SNEGSKA (reference sequence). CDR3 size: 14 residues. CDR3 nucleotides: TGCAGTGCTAGACGGGTTAGCGGATACAATGAGCAGTTCTTC. It encodes CSARRVSGYNEQFF.

This sequence joins TRBV28 and TRBJ2-5, with TRBD1 identical over 8 bases. Germline V CDR1 and CDR2: MDHEN, SYDVKM. The CDR3 loop spans 16 amino acids. V shed 3 bases, J shed 5 bases, and the junction held 11 bases outside the gene matches. DNA of the CDR3: TGTGCCAGCAGTTTCGTTGGGACAGGCCGACGGGAGACCCAGTACTTC. Translation: CASSFVGTGRRETQYF.

This clonotype was picked up a small number of times. The chain combines TRBV6-6 with TRBJ2-1, with D possibly called TRBD1 or TRBD2 (6 bases each). Germline loops: CDR1 MNHNY, CDR2 SVGAGI (reference sequence). Between the trimmed V and J ends, which lost 4 bases and 7 bases, there was a span of 20 bases. This CDR3 spans 16 amino acids. In DNA form, the CDR3 reads TGTGCCAGCAGTTTCACCGGGGGCCCCAAGGAGAATGAGCAGTTCTTC. It is translated as CASSFTGGPKENEQFF.

This clonotype was counted a few times. V gene TRBV7-9 combines with J gene TRBJ2-7; TRBD2 is a possible D gene (5 bases). V was shortened by 6 bases and J by 0 bases, with 12 bases between the two germline ends. The germline CDR1 and CDR2 sequences are SEHNR and FQNEAQ (reference sequence). The CDR3 is 14 amino acids. The CDR3 nucleotides are TGTGCCAGCAGTTCTCGGGATCCCTCCTACGAGCAGTACTTC. Translating gives CASSSRDPSYEQYF. Full variable domain (outside the CDR3, taken from reference TRBV7-9 and TRBJ2-7): DTGVSQNPRHKITKRGQNVTFRCDPISEHNRLYWYRQTLGQGPEFLTYFQNEAQLEKSRLLSDRFSAERPKGSFSTLEIQRTEQGDSAMYLCASSSRDPSYEQYFGPGTRLTVT.

The chain links TRBV30 to TRBJ1-4; no clear D gene. The V end lost 1 base, the J end lost 4 bases, and 7 bases lay between the germline ends. This CDR3 has 13 residues. CDR1 and CDR2 (germline): GTSNPN, SVGIG (reference sequence). The DNA for the CDR3 is TGTGCCTGGAGTGAAGACATTAATGAAAAACTGTTTTTT. Translating it yields CAWSEDINEKLFF.

V gene TRBV7-3 combines with J gene TRBJ2-5; 7 bases are shared with TRBD1. The J segment lost 5 bases and the V segment lost 0 bases, leaving 3 bases of the junction unmatched. Germline lookup yields CDR1 SGHTA and CDR2 FQGTGA. This CDR3 comprises 14 residues. CDR3 bases: TGTGCCAGCAGCTTAACAGGGGGCAAGGAGACCCAGTACTTC. Amino acids: CASSLTGGKETQYF.

Remarks on this clonotype: At one end the junction does not follow the germline gene, possibly because of a read error. The chain joins TRBV12-3 or TRBV12-4 to TRBJ2-2; either TRBD1 or TRBD2 may fit D (5 bases each). The CDR3 is made up of 17 amino acids. The CDR3 loop is CASSSRGIMEPPGELLF. The CDR3 DNA follows: TGTGCCAGCAGTTCCCGGGGCATCATGGAACCCCCCGGGGAGCTGTTGTTT.

A few counts support this clonotype. The rearrangement uses TRBV20-1 and TRBJ1-2; a possible D gene is TRBD1 (6 bases). Germline V lookup: CDR1 DFQATT, CDR2 SNEGSKA (reference sequence). The CDR3 is 13 residues long. V was cut by 5 bases and J by 4 bases, with 14 bases left in between. This chain's CDR3 is CSAPTRGFYGYTF. The CDR3 coding sequence is TGCAGTGCTCCCACCAGGGGATTCTATGGCTACACCTTC.

In its sample, this clonotype was seen many times. The J gene is TRBJ2-5, the V gene TRBV12-3 or TRBV12-4, with 11 bases aligning to TRBD2. The CDR3 loop spans 17 amino acids. Trimming took 7 bases from V and 5 from J; bases not matched to a gene: 15. Here the CDR3 DNA reads TGTGCCAGCACCCCTCCTTCCACTAGCGGGGGTCCTGAGACCCAGTACTTC. Translated, it gives CASTPPSTSGGPETQYF.

The chain employs TRBV12-3 or TRBV12-4 and TRBJ2-5; 7 bases agree with TRBD2. Trimming at V came to 8 bases and at J to 5 bases, leaving 17 bases not matched to a gene. The CDR3 is 16 residues long. The DNA of the CDR3 is TGTGCCAGCTCGGTTTTGGGGGAGCGGGATGGGGAGACCCAGTACTTC. This gives the protein CASSVLGERDGETQYF.

The chain joins TRBV7-8 to TRBJ2-3; D gene uncertain. This CDR3 spans 15 amino acids. The ends were cut back, 5 bases at V and 1 base at J, with 13 bases in the middle. Per the germline V gene, CDR1 is SGHVS and CDR2 is FQNEAQ. The CDR3 loop reads CASSPLGWGTDTQYF. Here the CDR3 DNA reads TGTGCCAGCAGCCCCCTTGGGTGGGGCACAGATACGCAGTATTTT.

The CDR3 protein is CASSLEGTGTGEQYF. As DNA, the CDR3 is TGTGCCAGCAGCTTAGAAGGGACAGGGACAGGAGAGCAGTACTTC. The gene calls are TRBV7-9 and TRBJ2-7; 9 bases line up with TRBD1. The CDR3 is 15 residues long. CDR1 is SEHNR and CDR2 is FQNEAQ in the germline V gene (reference sequence). V lost 1 base, J lost 7 bases, and 8 bases stayed unmatched.

The chain is built from TRBV5-6 and TRBJ2-3; D is possibly TRBD1 or TRBD2 (5 bases each). CDR3 length: 15 residues. Trimming cost V 3 bases and J 5 bases, with 16 bases left between them. Germline V gene sequence: CDR1 SGHDT, CDR2 YYEEEE. The CDR3 bases are TGTGCCAGCAGCTCGGATGGTCCGAGGGGAGATACGCAGTATTTT. Translating gives CASSSDGPRGDTQYF.

This clonotype has more than one count but fewer than ten. The chain uses TRBV30 and TRBJ1-1; tentatively, D is TRBD1 (5 bases). CDR1 and CDR2 (germline): GTSNPN, SVGIG (reference sequence). This CDR3 comprises 15 residues. V was clipped by 1 base and J by 1 base, with 13 bases between them. As DNA, the CDR3 is TGTGCCTGGAGTGATAGGGGCGGGAAGAACACTGAAGCTTTCTTT. This codes for CAWSDRGGKNTEAFF.

This clonotype was detected only a few times. The chain employs TRBV12-3 or TRBV12-4 and TRBJ2-2; 8 bases match TRBD2. After removal of 6 bases from V and 4 bases from J, the junction contained 7 bases not matched to a gene. The CDR3 totals 15 residues. CDR3 sequence reads: CASSRLAGSTGELFF. The CDR3 nucleotides are TGTGCCAGCAGCCGATTAGCGGGAAGCACCGGGGAGCTGTTTTTT.

This clonotype was found many times. The chain uses TRBV29-1 and TRBJ2-2; D unclear. CDR3 size: 14 residues. Trimming removed 3 bases from V and 5 bases from J, with 13 bases in between. Germline values: CDR1 SQVTM, CDR2 ANQGSEA. CDR3 coding DNA: TGCAGCGTTGAGGCCAGAATGAGAACCGGGGAGCTGTTTTTT. Its protein is CSVEARMRTGELFF.

The chain carries TRBV7-9 and TRBJ1-2; D may be TRBD1 (5 bases). The CDR3 loop spans 14 amino acids. Trimming removed 5 bases at V and 4 bases at J, with 14 bases between. Per germline, CDR1 SEHNR and CDR2 FQNEAQ (reference sequence). Written as DNA, the CDR3 is TGTGCCAGCAGCCCTTCGGGGGAGGGCTATGGCTACACCTTC. Translated, it gives CASSPSGEGYGYTF.

This clonotype was seen only a few times. The gene calls are TRBV5-6 and TRBJ2-2; no clear D gene. In germline, CDR1 is SGHDT, CDR2 YYEEEE. The CDR3 runs to 16 residues. Trimming removed 2 bases from V and 1 base from J, with 12 bases in between. The CDR3 DNA reads TGTGCCAGCAGCTTTCCGTTTGACGGGAACACCGGGGAGCTGTTTTTT. It is translated as CASSFPFDGNTGELFF. Drawing the rest from reference TRBV5-6 and TRBJ2-2, the complete variable domain is DAGVTQSPTHLIKTRGQQVTLRCSPKSGHDTVSWYQQALGQGPQFIFQYYEEEERQRGNFPDRFSGHQFPNYSSELNVNALLLGDSALYLCASSFPFDGNTGELFFGEGSRLTVL.